This T cell receptor beta chain was captured by sequencing in a study of shared clonotypes between healthy human individuals. Findings and limits, study-wide: In having few donors, the study represented limited genetic and exposure-history diversity. Rarefaction revealed incomplete sorted-subset sequencing despite large depth.

The CDR3 is 18 residues long. Unmatched junction bases numbered 4, after V lost 1 base and J lost 0 bases. The V gene's germline CDR1 is SGHAT and CDR2 FQNNGV. CD45RO-negative, CCR7-selected cells formed the naive CD8 fraction, which excluded terminally differentiated effector memory CD45RA+ cells. Donors were healthy HIV-negative adults without recently reported acute infections or vaccinations. The protocol was immunoSEQ multiplex PCR, while the TCRdb copy is restricted to in-frame clones and leaves out a portion. The data hold over 800,000 clones, with approximately 92% observed a single time. With regard to this clone: What it binds is unknown.

The sample consisted of naive CD8+ T cells sorted from blood. The origin of this receptor is a man between 25 and 39 years old in good health. The chain couples TRBV11-2 to TRBJ2-6; 9 bases agree with TRBD1. The CDR3 DNA follows: TGTGCCAGCAGCTTAGTTACAGGGGGCTTCTCTGGGGCCAACGTCCTGACTTTC. Translated: CASSLVTGGFSGANVLTF.